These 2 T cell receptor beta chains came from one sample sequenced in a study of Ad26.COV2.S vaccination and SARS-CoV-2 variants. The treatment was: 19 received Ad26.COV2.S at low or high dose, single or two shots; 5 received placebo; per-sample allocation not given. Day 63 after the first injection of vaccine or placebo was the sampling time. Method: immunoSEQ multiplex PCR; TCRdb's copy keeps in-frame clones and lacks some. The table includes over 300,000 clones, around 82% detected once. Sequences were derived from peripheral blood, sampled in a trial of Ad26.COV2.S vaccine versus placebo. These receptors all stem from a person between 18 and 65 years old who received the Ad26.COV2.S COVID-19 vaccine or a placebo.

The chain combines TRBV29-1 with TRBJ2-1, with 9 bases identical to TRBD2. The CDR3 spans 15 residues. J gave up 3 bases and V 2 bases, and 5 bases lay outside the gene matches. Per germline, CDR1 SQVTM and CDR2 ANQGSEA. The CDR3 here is CSVESGGTVYNEQFF. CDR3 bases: TGCAGCGTTGAAAGCGGGGGGACGGTCTACAATGAGCAGTTCTTC.

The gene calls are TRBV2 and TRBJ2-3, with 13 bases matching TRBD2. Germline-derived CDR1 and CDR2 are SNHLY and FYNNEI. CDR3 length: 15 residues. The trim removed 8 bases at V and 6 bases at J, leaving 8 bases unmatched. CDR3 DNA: TGTGCCAGCGGCCCGCAGACTAGCGGGGGGGATACGCAGTATTTT. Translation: CASGPQTSGGDTQYF.